This T cell receptor (beta chain) is from a study of blood T cell repertoires in COVID-19. Overall study context: PBMCs, B-cell-depleted T cells, or T cells provided the cDNA or gDNA that made up the material.

In the authors' methods: Nucleated cell counts were estimated from reference gene primer amplification. Here immunoSEQ multiplex PCR was the method, and the copy in TCRdb shows in-frame clones only, minus some. V and J calls plus clone size are reproduced from that table; the DNA served to infer D and trimming. The profile shows under 300,000 clones, around 90% of them singletons. The germline V gene encodes CDR1 LGHNA and CDR2 YSLEER. This CDR3 is built from 15 residues. Trimming left V 0 bases short and J 2 bases short, with 8 bases between. The study drew participants aged about 18 to 89 years from about two dozen US areas. Cohorts were assigned according to the clinical history that participants reported.

The chain recombines TRBV4-3 with TRBJ1-3; D possibly corresponds to TRBD1 (6 bases). Sequencing input: PBMCs or T cells enriched from blood (not recorded which). This sequence originates from a woman aged 25 to 39 who had recovered from COVID-19. CDR3 nucleotide sequence: TGCGCCAGCAGCCAAGATTGGACAGCTGGAAACACCATATATTTT. It specifies CASSQDWTAGNTIYF.